The 17 T cell receptor beta chains presented below share a single source sample, sequenced in a study of Tregs in tolerant kidney transplant recipients. Sequencing used immunoSEQ multiplex PCR; TCRdb keeps in-frame clones, though not all of them. The data hold 60,000 to 65,000 clones, with under 98% observed a single time. This material consisted of Tregs from blood, taken before the transplant. The receptors stem from a human donor who received a combined kidney and bone marrow transplant.

CDR3 sequence: CASSVGGGVNPKAFF. The CDR3 DNA sequence: TGTGCCAGCAGCGTAGGAGGGGGGGTGAACCCGAAAGCTTTCTTT. This chain connects TRBV9 to TRBJ1-1, with a weak D call TRBD1 (6 bases). CDR1 and CDR2 (germline): SGDLS, YYNGEE. This CDR3 has 15 amino acids. V gave up 0 bases and J gave up 9 bases, with 18 bases separating them.

V usage is TRBV5-1 and J usage is TRBJ2-3; TRBD2 agrees at 7 bases. The CDR3 sequence is 16 residues long. V lost 4 bases, J lost 2 bases, and 10 bases stayed unmatched. CDR1 and CDR2 from the germline V gene are SGHRS and YFSETQ. In nucleotides, the CDR3 is TGCGCCAGCAGCCCCATGAGCGGGGCTTACACAGATACGCAGTATTTT. Translating it yields CASSPMSGAYTDTQYF.

This sequence joins TRBV27 and TRBJ1-2; D is perhaps TRBD1 (5 bases). The CDR3 sequence is 18 residues long. V lost 4 bases and J 5 bases, leaving 26 bases between the germline ends. Germline V gene data show CDR1 as MNHEY and CDR2 as SMNVEV (reference sequence). CDR3 in DNA: TGTGCCAGCAGTTCCCTCGAGTACTCGGTCTTTGGGGGGTATGGCTACACCTTC. It encodes CASSSLEYSVFGGYGYTF.

The J gene is TRBJ1-1, the V gene TRBV2, with D unclear. The V gene lost 4 bases and the J gene lost 4 bases, with 16 bases spanning the gap. In germline, CDR1 is SNHLY, CDR2 FYNNEI. CDR3 size: 15 residues. In DNA, the CDR3 is TGTGCCAGCAGTGGCGTCAGTGAGGTGGGCACTGAAGCTTTCTTT. Translated: CASSGVSEVGTEAFF.

DNA of the CDR3: TGTGCCAGCAGCGTAGAGCCTGGTTCTTATATGAACACTGAAGCTTTCTTT. Translated: CASSVEPGSYMNTEAFF. The genes are TRBV9 and TRBJ1-1; D unresolved. Germline V gene data show CDR1 as SGDLS and CDR2 as YYNGEE. The CDR3 runs to 17 residues. Trimming pared 0 bases from V and 0 bases from J, leaving 15 bases between.

The chain employs TRBV9 and TRBJ2-5, with a weak D call TRBD2 (5 bases). Germline V CDR1 and CDR2: SGDLS, YYNGEE. The CDR3 runs to 14 residues. Trimming cost V 4 bases and J 2 bases, with 12 bases left between them. CDR3 coding DNA: TGTGCCAGCAGCCGTAACCCGGGACAAGAGACCCAGTACTTC. This sequence encodes CASSRNPGQETQYF.

V is TRBV7-9 and J is TRBJ1-2; a weak D match, TRBD1 (5 bases). V lost 5 bases to trimming and J lost 5 bases, with 21 bases between them. This CDR3 spans 16 amino acids. Germline-derived CDR1 and CDR2 are SEHNR and FQNEAQ (reference sequence). CDR3 sequence (DNA): TGTGCCAGCAGCCCCATATTCCATGGGGCGGGGTATGGCTACACCTTC. Translated, it gives CASSPIFHGAGYGYTF.

J is TRBJ2-1 and V is TRBV11-3, with 12 bases matching TRBD2. The J segment lost 4 bases and the V segment lost 7 bases, leaving 2 bases of the junction unmatched. The germline V gene has CDR1 SGHNT and CDR2 YENEEA. This CDR3 has 14 residues. The CDR3 DNA reads TGTGCCAGCACCCTAGCGGGAGGGTACAATGAGCAGTTCTTC. Its translation: CASTLAGGYNEQFF.

This clone showed up just once. V usage is TRBV2 and J usage is TRBJ1-1; a possible D gene is TRBD1 (5 bases). From germline, CDR1 is SNHLY and CDR2 FYNNEI. CDR3 size: 13 residues. V was clipped by 6 bases and J by 1 base, with 9 bases between them. The CDR3 nucleotides read TGTGCCAGCAGGTTCAGGGCGAACACTGAAGCTTTCTTT. It yields the protein CASRFRANTEAFF.

This chain uses TRBV7-9 with TRBJ1-3; possibly TRBD1 for D (6 bases). The germline V and J ends were trimmed by 4 bases and 3 bases, with 10 bases remaining between them. The germline gives CDR1 SEHNR, CDR2 FQNEAQ (reference sequence). CDR3 length: 14 residues. Here the CDR3 reads CASSYGGSGNTIYF. CDR3 DNA: TGTGCCAGCAGCTATGGGGGCAGTGGAAACACCATATATTTT.

The V call is TRBV7-6, the J call TRBJ1-1, with TRBD1 identical over 8 bases. Losses at the gene ends were 4 bases for V and 1 base for J; bases not matched to a gene: 2. CDR1 SGHVS and CDR2 FNYEAQ come from the germline V gene. The CDR3 has 14 amino acids. CDR3 DNA sequence: TGTGCCAGCAGCTCCGGGACAGGGAACACTGAAGCTTTCTTT. This gives the protein CASSSGTGNTEAFF.

The chain couples TRBV7-2 to TRBJ2-7; TRBD2 aligns across 7 bases. The CDR3 has 17 amino acids. Trimming took 6 bases from V and 5 from J; bases not matched to a gene: 19. CDR1 and CDR2 from the germline V gene are SGHTA and FQGNSA. CDR3 in DNA: TGTGCCAGCAGAGCACCAATAAGCGGGAAAGGCGTCAACGAGCAGTACTTC. It encodes CASRAPISGKGVNEQYF.

The chain is built from TRBV27 and TRBJ2-1; 7 positions agree with TRBD1. This CDR3 comprises 15 residues. The J segment lost 7 bases and the V segment lost 7 bases, leaving 13 bases of the junction unmatched. Per the germline V gene, CDR1 is MNHEY and CDR2 is SMNVEV (reference sequence). The CDR3 coding sequence is TGTGCCAGCACTTCAGACAGGGTGGGGTTGAATGAGCAGTTCTTC. Its protein product is CASTSDRVGLNEQFF.

The rearrangement joins TRBV19 to TRBJ1-4; no clear D. This CDR3 spans 13 amino acids. In germline, CDR1 is LNHDA, CDR2 SQIVND (reference sequence). V was pared by 7 bases and J by 0 bases, with 6 bases between. In nucleotides, the CDR3 is TGTGCCAGTACTCTCGCAACTAATGAAAAACTGTTTTTT. It is translated as CASTLATNEKLFF.

The chain recombines TRBV25-1 with TRBJ2-7; 10 nucleotides match TRBD2. The CDR3 loop spans 16 amino acids. Trimming at V came to 3 bases and at J to 5 bases, leaving 10 bases not matched to a gene. Per the germline V gene, CDR1 is MGHDK and CDR2 is SYGVNS. DNA for the CDR3: TGTGCCAGCAGTGACCTAGGGGTAGCGGGAGGCAACGAGCAGTACTTC. Residues: CASSDLGVAGGNEQYF.

V usage is TRBV30 and J usage is TRBJ2-1, with D hard to call. Trimming took 5 bases from V and 5 from J, leaving 7 bases between them. This CDR3 region has 11 residues. Germline-derived CDR1 and CDR2 are GTSNPN and SVGIG (reference sequence). The CDR3 spells CAWGPNNEQFF. Written as DNA, the CDR3 is TGTGCCTGGGGCCCAAACAATGAGCAGTTCTTC.

This rearrangement joins TRBV9 to TRBJ1-1; 8 bases are shared with TRBD1. CDR3 length: 14 amino acids. Germline trimming cut 6 bases from V and 3 bases from J; bases unmatched to any gene: 7. Germline assignment: CDR1 SGDLS and CDR2 YYNGEE. In DNA, the CDR3 is TGTGCCAGCACCCGGACAGGGAGGGACACTGAAGCTTTCTTT. This codes for CASTRTGRDTEAFF.